This note documents a single TCR beta chain sequence. What it binds is not known. The sample belongs to a study of PD-L1 blockade in urothelial cancer. Study-wide context: There were a median of around 140,000 T cells in blood samples. General study findings and limits: Lower than median blood TCR clonality before treatment predicted better survival. Tumor-associated clones in blood expanded more at 3 weeks in durable-benefit patients.

Germline V gene data show CDR1 as SGDLS and CDR2 as YYNGEE. V gave up 2 bases and J gave up 5 bases; unmatched junction bases: 8. The CDR3 is 15 residues long. Assay: immunoSEQ multiplex PCR; the TCRdb copy retains only in-frame clones and omits some. The table includes over 100,000 clones, around 93% detected once. Time point reported: peripheral blood 6 weeks after treatment start. This sample comprised PBMCs, obtained around atezolizumab (anti-PD-L1) treatment. The chain carries TRBV9 and TRBJ1-2; TRBD1 aligns across 8 bases. This TCR was sampled from a man aged 55 to 69 with urothelial cancer. Here the CDR3 DNA reads TGTGCCAGCAGCGTGGATGGACAGGGAACTTATGGCTACACCTTC. Translated, it gives CASSVDGQGTYGYTF.